Following are 31 T cell receptor beta chains from one sample sequenced in a study of glioma-infiltrating T cells. Amplification of TCR alpha and beta CDR3 regions from RNA used iRepertoire nested multiplex PCR. In TCRdb, the multiplex PCR reads were re-called with MiXCR into one record per CDR3 protein. The sample yields some 150,000 distinct CDR3 sequences, 39% seen once. The sample was glioma tissue, nonneoplastic brain tissue, or PBMCs (not recorded which). The receptors derive from a human donor with low-grade glioma or glioblastoma, undergoing nonglioma brain surgery, or in good health (not recorded which).

This chain links TRBV7-9 with TRBJ2-3; TRBD2 aligns across 13 bases. The germline V gene has CDR1 SEHNR and CDR2 FQNEAQ (reference sequence). The V gene end was trimmed by 9 bases and the J gene end by 2 bases; junction bases not matched to a gene: 8. The CDR3 length is 16 residues. CDR3 loop: CARSVGLAGTTDTQYF. The CDR3 region has the DNA TGTGCCAGAAGCGTGGGACTAGCGGGAACCACAGATACGCAGTATTTT.

V is TRBV20-1 and J is TRBJ2-1; TRBD1 is a possible D gene (5 bases). V was pared by 5 bases and J by 9 bases, with 14 bases between. The CDR3 is made up of 12 amino acids. Germline V CDR1 and CDR2: DFQATT, SNEGSKA (reference sequence). CDR3 in amino acids: CSAPSGIGEQFF. CDR3 nucleotide sequence: TGCAGTGCTCCCTCAGGGATAGGTGAGCAGTTCTTC.

J is TRBJ2-1 and V is TRBV28, with TRBD2 as a possible D gene (6 bases). The germline V gene has CDR1 MDHEN and CDR2 SYDVKM. The CDR3 runs 15 residues. The germline V and J ends were trimmed by 3 bases and 6 bases, with 15 bases remaining between them. CDR3 sequence: CASSFRGRGTNEQFF. The CDR3 DNA follows: TGTGCCAGCAGTTTTCGGGGGAGAGGGACCAATGAGCAGTTCTTC.

This clonotype was recorded a few times. The chain joins TRBV6-1 to TRBJ1-5; possibly TRBD1 for D (5 bases). Trimming took 4 bases from V and 2 from J, leaving 15 bases between them. The germline V gene encodes CDR1 MNHNS and CDR2 SASEGT. The CDR3 has 16 amino acids. This CDR3 is CASSGGTLAGNQPQHF. In nucleotides, the CDR3 is TGTGCCAGCAGTGGAGGGACCCTAGCGGGCAATCAGCCCCAGCATTTT.

The CDR3 protein is CASQPTDTNTEAFF. In DNA, the CDR3 is TGTGCCAGCCAACCGACAGACACGAACACTGAAGCTTTCTTT. V gene TRBV2 combines with J gene TRBJ1-1; maybe TRBD1 (5 bases). The CDR3 is 14 amino acids. Germline CDR1 reads SNHLY; CDR2 reads FYNNEI. V lost 8 bases and J lost 1, with 14 bases in between.

J is TRBJ2-7 and V is TRBV27; 9 bases fit TRBD1. Germline V CDR1 and CDR2: MNHEY, SMNVEV (reference sequence). The CDR3 consists of 15 residues. The J segment lost 4 bases and the V segment lost 0 bases, leaving 4 bases of the junction unmatched. The CDR3 here is CASSLSPGQGYEQYF. The CDR3 DNA reads as TGTGCCAGCAGTTTATCACCGGGACAGGGTTACGAGCAGTACTTC.

CDR3 residues: CASSQASGSWTQYF. For the CDR3, the DNA is TGCGCCAGCAGCCAAGCCTCAGGTTCATGGACGCAGTATTTT. The V gene is TRBV4-1, the J gene TRBJ2-3, with D uncertain. Germline V gene lookup returns CDR1 MGHRA and CDR2 YSYEKL. This CDR3 has 14 residues. Trimming pared 1 base from V and 9 bases from J, leaving 14 bases between.

The CDR3 DNA is TGTGCCAGCAGTTCCGGGCCCGGCGTTGAGACCCAGTACTTC. It codes for CASSSGPGVETQYF. The V call is TRBV27, the J call TRBJ2-1; D call uncertain. The J call may be wrong; the DNA end is better matched by TRBJ2-5. There are 14 residues in the CDR3. Germline-derived CDR1 and CDR2 are MNHEY and SMNVEV (reference sequence).

V and J are TRBV11-2 and TRBJ1-1; TRBD1 is a possible D gene (5 bases). The CDR3 has 13 amino acids. CDR1 and CDR2 from the germline V gene are SGHAT and FQNNGV. Trimming cost V 3 bases and J 5 bases, with 10 bases left between them. The CDR3 nucleotides read TGTGCCAGCAGCTTCAGGGCTGGTACTGAAGCTTTCTTT. It codes for CASSFRAGTEAFF.

This clonotype showed up just a few times. CDR3 region: CASTLDPGSYNEQFF. Written as DNA, the CDR3 is TGTGCCAGCACCTTGGATCCAGGCTCCTACAATGAGCAGTTCTTC. J is TRBJ2-1 and V is TRBV7-2; D uncertain. The CDR3 extends over 15 amino acids. The V end was cut by 7 bases, the J end by 0 bases, with 13 bases between. Germline CDR1 SGHTA, CDR2 FQGNSA.

The V gene is TRBV6-5, the J gene TRBJ2-5; 12 nucleotides match TRBD1. The CDR3 sequence is 17 residues long. J gave up 5 bases and V 2 bases, and 9 bases lay outside the gene matches. The V gene's germline CDR1 is MNHEY and CDR2 SVGAGI. The CDR3: CASSYGTGGPREETQYF. Here the CDR3 DNA reads TGTGCCAGCAGTTACGGGACAGGGGGCCCCAGGGAGGAGACCCAGTACTTC.

This clonotype was counted only a few times. This chain links TRBV2 with TRBJ1-5; D is uncertain. The V end lost 6 bases, the J end lost 6 bases, and 12 bases lay between the germline ends. Germline loops: CDR1 SNHLY, CDR2 FYNNEI. The CDR3 extends over 13 amino acids. CDR3 residues: CASSAEDLQPQHF. The CDR3 nucleotides are TGTGCCAGCAGCGCAGAGGATCTTCAGCCCCAGCATTTT.

This chain links TRBV7-3 with TRBJ2-1; D unclear. The V and J ends lost 5 bases and 4 bases respectively, with 18 bases between them. The CDR3 runs to 16 residues. Germline V CDR1 and CDR2: SGHTA, FQGTGA. The CDR3 nucleotides are TGTGCCAGCAGCCGCGAGCCACAGACTCTATACAATGAGCAGTTCTTC. This gives the protein CASSREPQTLYNEQFF.

This clonotype occurred a few times. V is TRBV20-1 and J is TRBJ2-1; TRBD2 matches 15 bases. The junction had 7 bases not matched to a gene; V was cut back by 2 bases and J by 8 bases. Germline CDR1 reads DFQATT; CDR2 reads SNEGSKA (reference sequence). The CDR3 spans 16 residues. CDR3 region: CSARPGTSGRLDEQFF. CDR3 DNA sequence: TGCAGTGCTAGACCCGGGACTAGCGGGAGGCTGGATGAGCAGTTCTTC.

CDR3 amino acids: CASCGDPSTGELFF. The CDR3 bases are TGTGCCAGCTGTGGGGACCCGAGCACCGGGGAGCTGTTTTTT. The chain combines TRBV19 with TRBJ2-2, with D perhaps being TRBD1 or TRBD2 (5 bases each). The CDR3 is made up of 14 amino acids. Germline assignment: CDR1 LNHDA and CDR2 SQIVND (reference sequence). The germline V and J ends were trimmed by 9 bases and 4 bases, with 15 bases remaining between them.

The chain is built from TRBV20-1 and TRBJ1-1; no definite D call. Germline assignment: CDR1 DFQATT and CDR2 SNEGSKA (reference sequence). The CDR3 totals 13 residues. V was trimmed by 5 bases and J by 3 bases, leaving 13 bases between them. The CDR3 loop reads CSAGGGIYTEAFF. The DNA for the CDR3 is TGCAGTGCTGGTGGAGGGATCTACACTGAAGCTTTCTTT.

In this sample, this clonotype turned up a few times. V and J are TRBV7-2 and TRBJ2-1; 13 bases align to TRBD2. This CDR3 is 17 amino acids long. CDR1 is SGHTA, CDR2 FQGNSA, per germline. After removal of 1 base from V and 6 bases from J, the junction contained 6 bases not matched to a gene. The CDR3 region is CASSLGLAGGKGNEQFF. The CDR3 coding sequence is TGTGCCAGCAGCTTAGGACTAGCGGGGGGTAAAGGCAATGAGCAGTTCTTC. The complete variable domain, with remaining parts taken from reference TRBV7-2 and TRBJ2-1, reads GAGVSQSPSNKVTEKGKDVELRCDPISGHTALYWYRQSLGQGLEFLIYFQGNSAPDKSGLPSDRFSAERTGGSVSTLTIQRTQQEDSAVYLCASSLGLAGGKGNEQFFGPGTRLTVL.

This clonotype was counted between two and nine times. V is TRBV14 and J is TRBJ2-1, with 7 nucleotides matching TRBD1. Looked up from germline, CDR1 is SGHDN and CDR2 is FVKESK. V shed 2 bases, J shed 4 bases, and the junction held 8 bases outside the gene matches. This CDR3 is built from 16 residues. This CDR3 reads CASSQLPGQKYNEQFF. In nucleotides, the CDR3 is TGTGCCAGCAGCCAACTACCGGGACAGAAATACAATGAGCAGTTCTTC.

The gene calls are TRBV19 and TRBJ1-5; no clear D gene. From germline, CDR1 is LNHDA and CDR2 SQIVND (reference sequence). V lost 1 base to trimming and J lost 7 bases, with 5 bases between them. The CDR3 is 12 residues long. CDR3 protein: CASSIARQPQHF. The CDR3 DNA sequence: TGTGCCAGTAGTATAGCGAGACAGCCCCAGCATTTT.

This clonotype appeared a few times. This chain links TRBV20-1 with TRBJ1-5, with a possible D match to TRBD1 (5 bases). Germline V gives CDR1 DFQATT, CDR2 SNEGSKA (reference sequence). Trimming cost V 4 bases and J 0 bases, with 13 bases left between them. The CDR3 has 15 amino acids. CDR3 sequence: CSAILSQGSNQPQHF. CDR3 DNA: TGCAGTGCTATTTTGTCCCAGGGTAGCAATCAGCCCCAGCATTTT.

This clonotype was observed many times. V usage is TRBV7-6 and J usage is TRBJ1-4; TRBD1 matches 12 bases. CDR1 and CDR2 from the germline V gene are SGHVS and FNYEAQ. The J segment lost 8 bases and the V segment lost 3 bases, leaving 1 base of the junction unmatched. The CDR3 length is 14 residues. CDR3 loop: CASSFGTGGEKLFF. DNA for the CDR3: TGTGCCAGCAGCTTTGGGACAGGGGGCGAAAAACTGTTTTTT.

This sequence joins TRBV6-1 and TRBJ1-2, with TRBD1 matching 7 bases. The trim removed 5 bases at V and 5 bases at J, leaving 8 bases unmatched. Germline V gene data show CDR1 as MNHNS and CDR2 as SASEGT. The CDR3 length is 14 residues. The CDR3 coding sequence is TGTGCCAGCAGTCACCGGGACAGTTTTTATGGCTACACCTTC. It specifies CASSHRDSFYGYTF.

V and J are TRBV3-1 and TRBJ2-3, with unresolved D. Trimming shortened V by 1 base and J by 2 bases, and 13 bases separated the two germline ends. CDR3 size: 16 residues. Germline assignment: CDR1 LGHDT and CDR2 YNNKEL (reference sequence). CDR3 nucleotides: TGTGCCAGCAGCCAAGGAGCGAATAGGCTCACAGATACGCAGTATTTT. Encoded protein: CASSQGANRLTDTQYF.

The chain employs TRBV27 and TRBJ2-7; the D gene is possibly TRBD2 (6 bases). Trimming took off 0 bases at V and 2 bases at J, with 14 bases between the two ends. The germline gives CDR1 MNHEY, CDR2 SMNVEV (reference sequence). The CDR3 contains 16 residues. This CDR3 is CASSLSVGTSPYEQYF. CDR3 DNA: TGTGCCAGCAGTTTATCGGTTGGTACTAGCCCCTACGAGCAGTACTTC.

This clonotype was observed a few times. The CDR3 sequence is CAISEIGTDTQYF. As DNA, the CDR3 is TGTGCCATCAGTGAAATCGGAACAGATACGCAGTATTTT. This chain uses TRBV10-3 with TRBJ2-3; D unclear. The germline gives CDR1 ENHRY, CDR2 SYGVKD. The V and J ends lost 3 bases and 3 bases respectively, with 7 bases between them. CDR3 length: 13 amino acids.

The V and J genes are TRBV24-1 and TRBJ2-2, with D tentatively TRBD1 (5 bases). Germline V lookup: CDR1 KGHDR, CDR2 SFDVKD. The CDR3 is made up of 14 amino acids. Trimming stripped 7 bases from V and 4 bases from J, with 12 bases between. This chain's CDR3 is CATRAGLGTGELFF. CDR3 sequence (DNA): TGTGCCACCAGGGCAGGGCTCGGCACCGGGGAGCTGTTTTTT.

The rearrangement links TRBV12-3 or TRBV12-4 to TRBJ1-5; D gene ambiguous. V gave up 5 bases and J gave up 11 bases, with 16 bases separating them. The CDR3 runs to 13 residues. The CDR3 reads CASSLSIEGSQHF. CDR3 DNA: TGTGCCAGCAGTCTATCTATCGAAGGGTCCCAGCATTTT.

This clonotype was counted ten times or more. The rearrangement links TRBV7-2 to TRBJ1-1; 11 bases fit TRBD1. The germline CDR1 and CDR2 sequences are SGHTA and FQGNSA. The CDR3 runs to 16 residues. The junction had 5 bases not matched to a gene; V was cut back by 2 bases and J by 3 bases. In nucleotides, the CDR3 is TGTGCCAGCAGCTTACGGACAGGGGGCTATTACACTGAAGCTTTCTTT. Amino acid sequence: CASSLRTGGYYTEAFF.

This sequence joins TRBV10-3 and TRBJ2-5, with TRBD2 matching 8 bases. Trimming removed 4 bases from V and 7 bases from J; junction bases left unmatched: 5. The CDR3 runs 13 residues. Per germline, CDR1 ENHRY and CDR2 SYGVKD. Here the CDR3 DNA reads TGTGCCATCAGTGTGCCGGGAGGGGTGACCCAGTACTTC. It translates to CAISVPGGVTQYF.

This clonotype has a handful of counts. This chain joins TRBV28 and TRBJ2-2, with D unclear. Germline V gives CDR1 MDHEN, CDR2 SYDVKM. The length of the CDR3 is 13 residues. V lost 1 base, J lost 4 bases, and 4 bases lay in between. The CDR3 nucleotides read TGTGCCAGCAGTTTATCCGGCACCGGGGAGCTGTTTTTT. Its protein is CASSLSGTGELFF. The full variable domain, with the rest looked up from reference TRBV28 and TRBJ2-2, is DVKVTQSSRYLVKRTGEKVFLECVQDMDHENMFWYRQDPGLGLRLIYFSYDVKMKEKGDIPEGYSVSREKKERFSLILESASTNQTSMYLCASSLSGTGELFFGEGSRLTVL.

This clonotype was seen only a few times. The chain recombines TRBV4-1 with TRBJ1-1; D possibly corresponds to TRBD1 (5 bases). Per germline, CDR1 MGHRA and CDR2 YSYEKL. V lost 1 base and J lost 2, with 8 bases in between. CDR3 length: 14 amino acids. Here the CDR3 reads CASSQAGTNTEAFF. The CDR3 DNA follows: TGCGCCAGCAGCCAAGCCGGGACCAACACTGAAGCTTTCTTT.